The rows below give T cell receptor beta chains drawn from one sample of a study of cytomegalovirus exposure and HLA in healthy donors. Repertoires were generated with immunoSEQ multiplex PCR, while TCRdb's copy carries only in-frame clones and drops some. The table records about 82,000 clones, more than 65% of them present only once. Material: PBMCs. The source of these receptors is a man aged 60 to 75 in good health and CMV-seronegative. Both conserved end residues are part of each CDR3. D genes are given only for firm matches. Clone sizes are given selectively: once, few, many, or a class where the clone is expanded.

>TRBJ2-3|TRBV4-2|few|NA
TGTGCCAGCAGCCACCCCCCCGAGGACAGAAGCACAGATACGCAGTATTTT
CASSHPPEDRSTDTQYF
>TRBJ2-3|TRBV7-9|NA|TRBD2
TGTGCCAGCAGCTCCACGCTGACTAGCGAAGATACGCAGTATTTT
CASSSTLTSEDTQYF
>TRBJ1-2|TRBV9|NA|NA
NA
CASSVGQGAGSF
>TRBJ2-1|TRBV7-2|NA|NA
TGTGCCAGCAGCTTACTATCGCGTGAGCAGTTCTTC
CASSLLSREQFF
>TRBJ2-1|TRBV5-6|NA|NA
TGTGCCAGCAGGGAGCTAGCCGGCAACTCCTACAATGAGCAGTTCTTC
CASRELAGNSYNEQFF
>TRBJ2-5|TRBV10-1|NA|TRBD1
TGCGCCAGCAGTGACTACGCCGGGACAGATCAAGAGACCCAGTACTTC
CASSDYAGTDQETQYF
>TRBJ2-7|TRBV7-8|NA|TRBD1
TGTGCCAGCAGCTTGGGTGAGGGGGCCTCCTACGAGCAGTACTTC
CASSLGEGASYEQYF
>TRBJ2-7|TRBV13|few|TRBD2
TGTGCCAGCAGCTTAGGCACCTTGCGGGGGTTTTACGAGCAGTACTTC
CASSLGTLRGFYEQYF
>TRBJ2-6|TRBV6-5|NA|TRBD1
TGTGCCAGCAGTCAGGGGGTCGGGGCCAACGTCCTGACTTTC
CASSQGVGANVLTF
>TRBJ2-3|TRBV6-5|NA|TRBD2
TGTGCCAGCACCGGGGGGGAGGCCACAGATACGCAGTATTTT
CASTGGEATDTQYF
>TRBJ2-3|TRBV5-1|NA|TRBD2
TGCGCCAGCAGCCCCCGACTAGCCACTAGCACAGATACGCAGTATTTT
CASSPRLATSTDTQYF
>TRBJ2-3|TRBV2|few|NA
TGTGCCAGCAGTCAGGGCGCAGATACGCAGTATTTT
CASSQGADTQYF
>TRBJ2-5|TRBV19|NA|TRBD2
TGTGCCAGTAGTAAGGCGGGAGTCAGTGAGACCCAGTACTTC
CASSKAGVSETQYF
>TRBJ2-2|TRBV9|NA|NA
TGTGCCAGCAGCGTAGAAACCGATAGGGCGGGGCTGTTTTTT
CASSVETDRAGLFF
>TRBJ2-1|TRBV7-9|NA|NA
TGTGCCAGCAGCTTACGGGGGTACAATGAGCAGTTCTTC
CASSLRGYNEQFF
>TRBJ1-4|TRBV7-2|NA|NA
TGTGCCAGCAGCTTCTCGGGGACTAATGAAAAACTGTTTTTT
CASSFSGTNEKLFF
>TRBJ1-4|TRBV7-2|NA|TRBD1
TGTGCCAGCAGCCGGACAGGGGAAGGTGAAAAACTGTTTTTT
CASSRTGEGEKLFF
>TRBJ2-3|TRBV18|NA|TRBD1
TGTGCCAGCTCACCACCGACAGGGTATTTACCCACAGATACGCAGTATTTT
CASSPPTGYLPTDTQYF
>TRBJ2-5|TRBV11-2|NA|NA
TGTGCCAGCAGCTTCGTCCTGGAGACCCAGTACTTC
CASSFVLETQYF
>TRBJ2-5|TRBV2|NA|TRBD2
TGTGCCAGCAGTTCTTATGCCCGGGGGGGGTCAGAGACCCAGTACTTC
CASSSYARGGSETQYF
>TRBJ2-3|TRBV14|NA|NA
TGTGCCAGCAGCCAAGGACTAGAAGATACGCAGTATTTT
CASSQGLEDTQYF
>TRBJ2-5|TRBV10-3|NA|TRBD1
TGTGCCATCAGCGCGACAGGGGGTATGGGAGAGACCCAGTACTTC
CAISATGGMGETQYF
>TRBJ1-4|TRBV27|NA|NA
TGTGCCAGCAGTTTCTTGGGGGGATTTAATGAAAAACTGTTTTTT
CASSFLGGFNEKLFF
>TRBJ1-2|TRBV6-1|NA|NA
TGTGCCAGCAGTAGGAGGGATGGCTACACCTTC
CASSRRDGYTF
>TRBJ2-1|TRBV7-6|NA|TRBD2
TGTGCCAGCAGCTTAGCGAGGCTAGCGGGGGGCTCTAGCTCCTACAATGAGCAGTTCTTC
CASSLARLAGGSSSYNEQFF
>TRBJ2-5|TRBV6-5|NA|NA
TGTGCCAGCAGCCCTAGGGGGGGGGAGACCCAGTACTTC
CASSPRGGETQYF
>TRBJ1-3|TRBV5-6|NA|NA
TGTGCCAGCAGCTTGGACCTATCTGGAAACACCATATATTTT
CASSLDLSGNTIYF
>TRBJ1-3|TRBV7-9|NA|NA
TGTTCCAGCAGCTTAGCAGGACAGTACTCTGGAAACACCATATATTTT
CSSSLAGQYSGNTIYF
>TRBJ1-1|TRBV19|NA|NA
TGTGCCAGCGATGGACATCACGAAGCTTTCTTT
CASDGHHEAFF
>TRBJ2-7|TRBV5-1|NA|NA
TGCGCCAGCAGCTTGGAACAGGGGGGGTACGAGCAGTACTTC
CASSLEQGGYEQYF
>TRBJ2-1|TRBV18|NA|NA
TGTGCCAGCTCACCAGCACGGTACAATGAGCAGTTCTTC
CASSPARYNEQFF
>TRBJ1-1|TRBV25-1|NA|NA
TGTGCCAGCACCGGTTCCCCTGGGAACACTGAAGCTTTCTTT
CASTGSPGNTEAFF
>TRBJ2-1|TRBV5-4|NA|TRBD2
TGTGCCAGCAGCTCGGGACTAGCGGGGGTCGATGAGCAGTTCTTC
CASSSGLAGVDEQFF
>TRBJ2-3|TRBV6-1|NA|NA
TGTGCCAGCAGTGAAGCCCTTAGAGATACGCAGTATTTT
CASSEALRDTQYF
>TRBJ1-1|TRBV27|NA|TRBD1
TGTGCCAGCAGGGTACAGGGGGCGACTGAAGCTTTCTTT
CASRVQGATEAFF
>TRBJ2-5|TRBV5-1|NA|NA
TGCGCCAGCAGCTTGGTCGTGGCTGAGACCCAGTACTTC
CASSLVVAETQYF
>TRBJ1-2|TRBV5-8|NA|NA
TGTGCCAGCAGCTTGGACAGGGAAAGAGGCTACACCTTC
CASSLDRERGYTF
>TRBJ1-1|TRBV6-5|once|NA
TGTGCCAGCGCGACCGGGGGGGGCATTAACACTGAAGCTTTCTTT
CASATGGGINTEAFF
>TRBJ2-5|TRBV18|NA|NA
TGTGCCAGCTCACCCACAAGCCAAGAGACCCAGTACTTC
CASSPTSQETQYF
>TRBJ2-7|TRBV4-2|NA|NA
TGTGCCAGCAGCCAAGTAGTGGGTGCGGGTGGGGAGCAGTACTTC
CASSQVVGAGGEQYF
>TRBJ2-6|TRBV7-6|NA|NA
TGTGCCAGCAGCTTAGGAGGTTCTGGGGCCAACGTCCTGACTTTC
CASSLGGSGANVLTF
>TRBJ2-7|TRBV5-1|few|NA
TGCGCCAGCAGCTTGCCCGGGGGCTACGAGCAGTACTTC
CASSLPGGYEQYF
>TRBJ2-1|TRBV5-1|NA|NA
TGCGCCAGCAGCTTGGGAGGTAGCGATGAGCAGTTCTTC
CASSLGGSDEQFF
>TRBJ2-5|TRBV29-1|NA|TRBD1
TGCAGCGTTGGGGGTCGGGGACAGGGGCCTCGGGAGACCCAGTACTTC
CSVGGRGQGPRETQYF
>TRBJ2-7|TRBV25-1|few|TRBD1
TGTGCCAGCAGGGACAGGGGGCTCGGCGAGCAGTACTTC
CASRDRGLGEQYF
>TRBJ1-1|TRBV29-1|NA|NA
TGCAGCCACCCCACCCGGGGGTGGAACACTGTAGCTTTCTTT
CSHPTRGWNTVAFF
>TRBJ2-1|TRBV10-1|NA|NA
TGCGCCAGCAGTGACGGCAGGGGAAGCTCTTACAATGAGCAGTTCTTC
CASSDGRGSSYNEQFF
>TRBJ2-5|TRBV5-8|NA|NA
TGTGCCAGCAGCCGGTCGGTGAGGGAGACCCAGTACTTC
CASSRSVRETQYF
>TRBJ2-1|TRBV10-2|few|TRBD2
TGCGCCAGCAGTGAGTCTTGGACTAGCGGGAGAAGAAAGAATGAGCAGTTCTTC
CASSESWTSGRRKNEQFF
>TRBJ1-2|TRBV19|few|TRBD1
TGTGCCAGTAGTATGGGACAGGGGTCTGCTGGCTACACCTTC
CASSMGQGSAGYTF
>TRBJ2-1|TRBV25-1|NA|TRBD2
TGTGCCAGCACCCACGGGGGAGGGCAAGGGAATGAGCAGTTCTTC
CASTHGGGQGNEQFF
>TRBJ2-1|TRBV5-5|few|TRBD2
TGTGCCAGCAGCTTGGTGGATAGCGGGTCACCCTACAATGAGCAGTTCTTC
CASSLVDSGSPYNEQFF
>TRBJ2-2|TRBV15|NA|TRBD1
TGTGCCACCGGAGGGACAGGAAACACCGGGGAGCTGTTTTTT
CATGGTGNTGELFF
>TRBJ1-1|TRBV5-1|once|NA
TGCGCCAGCAGCTTGGGGACAGCTAACACTGAAGCTTTCTTT
CASSLGTANTEAFF
>TRBJ2-3|TRBV15|NA|NA
TGTGCCACCAGCTCCTCAAGAGGAGGGACAGATACGCAGTATTTT
CATSSSRGGTDTQYF
>TRBJ1-3|TRBV28|NA|TRBD1
TGTGCCAGCCTTACAGGGGAGGGAAACACCATATATTTT
CASLTGEGNTIYF
>TRBJ1-2|TRBV29-1|NA|TRBD1
TGCAGCGTCCGCCGACAGGGGGCAACCGCTAACTATGGCTACACCTTC
CSVRRQGATANYGYTF
>TRBJ1-5|TRBV19|NA|TRBD1
TGTGCCCACAGACAGGGGCATCAGCCCCAGCATTTT
CAHRQGHQPQHF
>TRBJ2-7|TRBV6-1|once|NA
TGTGCCAGCAACGGTGGGGCCAGGGTCAACGAGCAGTACTTC
CASNGGARVNEQYF